This T cell receptor (beta chain) is drawn from a study of shared clonotypes between healthy human individuals. CD45RO negativity and positive selection for CCR7 defined naive CD8 cells, a population that excluded terminally differentiated effector memory CD45RA+ cells. V lost 2 bases and J 3 bases, leaving 8 bases between the germline ends. CDR3 length: 13 amino acids. Per germline, CDR1 MNHEY and CDR2 SMNVEV (reference sequence). The protocol was immunoSEQ multiplex PCR, while the TCRdb copy is restricted to in-frame clones and leaves out a portion. The data show about 2.1 million clones, with 85% to 95% seen just once and more than 1.5% held by the top ten.

The receptor comes from a man between 18 and 29 years old in good health. Some clones in this sample may be carry-over from other donors' samples. The J gene is TRBJ2-7, the V gene TRBV27; D is ambiguous. The sequenced sample was naive CD8+ T cells from PBMCs. DNA of the CDR3: TGTGCCAGCAGTTTACCCGGAGACTACGAGCAGTACTTC. Encoded protein: CASSLPGDYEQYF.